This T cell receptor (beta chain) was sequenced in a study of blood T cell repertoires in COVID-19. Study in general: The United States, Italy and Spain provided the acute and convalescent COVID-19 samples. Sources were T cells, B-cell-depleted T cells, or PBMCs; the material itself was cDNA or gDNA.

The V gene end was trimmed by 0 bases and the J gene end by 8 bases; junction bases not matched to a gene: 0. The germline V gene has CDR1 GTSNPN and CDR2 SVGIG (reference sequence). There are 12 residues in the CDR3. Original analysis: Amplification with reference gene primers provided the estimates of nucleated cell counts. Measured with immunoSEQ multiplex PCR; TCRdb has only the in-frame clones, and not every one. The V and J calls and clone size are taken from that table; D and trimming were inferred from the DNA. This repertoire shows 55,000 to 80,000 clones, around 80% found once; its top ten account for around 6.3%.

This TCR derives from a human donor in a cohort sampled during active COVID-19. This rearrangement joins TRBV30 to TRBJ2-2; TRBD2 matches at 7 bases. The sequencing sample was made of peripheral blood. CDR3 sequence reads: CAWSVAGGELFF. The CDR3 region has the DNA TGTGCCTGGAGTGTAGCGGGAGGGGAGCTGTTTTTT.